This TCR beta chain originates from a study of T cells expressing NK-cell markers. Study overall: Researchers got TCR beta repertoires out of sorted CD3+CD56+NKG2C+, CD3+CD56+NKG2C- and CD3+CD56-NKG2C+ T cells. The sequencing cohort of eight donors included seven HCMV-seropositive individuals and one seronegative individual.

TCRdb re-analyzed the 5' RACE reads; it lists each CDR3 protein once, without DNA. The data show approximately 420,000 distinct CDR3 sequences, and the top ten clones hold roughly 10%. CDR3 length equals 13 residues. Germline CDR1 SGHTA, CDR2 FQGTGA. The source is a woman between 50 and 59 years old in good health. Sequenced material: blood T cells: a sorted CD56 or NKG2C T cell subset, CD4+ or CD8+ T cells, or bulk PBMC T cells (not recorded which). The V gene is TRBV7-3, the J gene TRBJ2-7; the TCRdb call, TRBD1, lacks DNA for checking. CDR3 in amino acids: CASSPSGGYEQYF.